The rows below give T cell receptor beta chains drawn from one sample of a study of shared clonotypes between healthy human individuals. Only in-frame clones appear in the TCRdb table, and some are missing; sequencing was by immunoSEQ multiplex PCR. The table shows around 1,900,000 clones, with around 95% occurring only once. Material: naive CD8+ T cells from PBMCs. These receptors were obtained from a man between 18 and 35 years old in good health. Some clones in this sample may be carry-over from other donors' samples. Each CDR3 is given with its conserved first and last residue. D genes are given only for firm matches. Size tells how often a clone was seen (once, few, many) or the class of an expanded clone, and some rows leave it out.

cdr3_length	v_call	clone_size	d_call	j_call	cdr3_nt	cdr3_aa
16	TRBV27	-	-	TRBJ2-2	TGTGCCAGCAGTTCCACGACAGGGGAGGGAACCGGGGAGCTGTTTTTT	CASSSTTGEGTGELFF
15	TRBV4-1	few	TRBD1	TRBJ2-7	TGCGCCAGCAGCCAACTGTGGACAGGGGCCTACGAGCAGTACTTC	CASSQLWTGAYEQYF
16	TRBV27	-	-	TRBJ1-2	TGTGCCAGCAGTTTATCGAAGGCAGGGAACCTCTATGGCTACACCTTC	CASSLSKAGNLYGYTF
15	TRBV9	-	TRBD1	TRBJ1-1	TGTGCCAGCAACGACAGGGAGGGCATGAACACTGAAGCTTTCTTT	CASNDREGMNTEAFF
16	TRBV28	-	TRBD1	TRBJ2-6	TGTGCCAGCAGTGGAAAACAGGGGGCTGGGGCCAACGTCCTGACTTTC	CASSGKQGAGANVLTF
14	TRBV4-1	-	-	TRBJ2-7	TGCGCCAGCAGCCAAACAGCGACCTCCTACGAGCAGTACTTC	CASSQTATSYEQYF
11	TRBV7-9	-	-	TRBJ1-1	TGTGCCAGCAGCGCTAACACTGAAGCTTTCTTT	CASSANTEAFF
14	TRBV5-8	few	TRBD1	TRBJ1-1	TGTGCCAGCAGCTTGAAGGGGGCGAACACTGAAGCTTTCTTT	CASSLKGANTEAFF
17	TRBV9	once	TRBD1	TRBJ2-6	TGTGCCAGCAGCGTAGCAGGGGGCGCGGCTGGGGCCAACGTCCTGACTTTC	CASSVAGGAAGANVLTF
15	TRBV4-1	once	TRBD1	TRBJ2-7	TGCGCCAGCAGCCCGTGGGAACAGGGGGCCCCCGAGCAGTACTTC	CASSPWEQGAPEQYF
11	TRBV19	-	-	TRBJ1-1	TGTGCCAGTAGTTCGAACACTGAAGCTTTCTTT	CASSSNTEAFF
14	TRBV28	-	TRBD1	TRBJ2-7	TGTGCCAGCAGTTGGACAGGGGAAACCTACGAGCAGTACTTC	CASSWTGETYEQYF
16	TRBV7-8	-	-	TRBJ2-3	TGTGCCAGCCCCTCCCCGGGTAGCGGTACAACAGATACGCAGTATTTT	CASPSPGSGTTDTQYF
15	TRBV6-5	-	TRBD1	TRBJ2-1	TGTGCCAGCAGAGGAAGTGGGACAGTAGACAATGAGCAGTTCTTC	CASRGSGTVDNEQFF
15	TRBV6-1	-	-	TRBJ1-4	TGTGCCACCCGGATTGGGAAGAACACTAATGAAAAACTGTTTTTT	CATRIGKNTNEKLFF
15	TRBV5-1	once	TRBD2	TRBJ2-7	TGCGCCAGCAGCATAACTAGCGGGAGCTCCTACGAGCAGTACTTC	CASSITSGSSYEQYF
14	TRBV7-9	-	-	TRBJ2-1	TGTGCCAGCCCATTTCCTCCGACTCCCAATGAGCAGTTCTTC	CASPFPPTPNEQFF
14	TRBV6-5	-	TRBD1	TRBJ1-5	TGTGCCAGCAGTTACGGCCAGGGGGAACAGCCCCAGCATTTT	CASSYGQGEQPQHF
12	TRBV10-2	-	-	TRBJ2-7	TGCGCCAGCAGTTCAGACCCCTACGAGCAGTACTTC	CASSSDPYEQYF
15	TRBV25-1	-	-	TRBJ1-3	TGTGCCAGCAGTGAATTCTCAGCTTCTGGAAACACCATATATTTT	CASSEFSASGNTIYF
16	TRBV25-1	-	TRBD2	TRBJ2-5	TGTGCCAGCAGTGCCCCCCTAACTAGCGGGAGGGAGACCCAGTACTTC	CASSAPLTSGRETQYF
14	TRBV6-5	once	TRBD1	TRBJ2-2	TGTGCCAGCAGTTGGGACAGAAACACCGGGGAGCTGTTTTTT	CASSWDRNTGELFF
15	TRBV11-2	-	-	TRBJ2-1	TGTGCCAGCAGCTTAGAGGCGGGCGCCTACAATGAGCAGTTCTTC	CASSLEAGAYNEQFF
16	TRBV30	once	TRBD1	TRBJ1-1	TGTGCCTGGAGTGTACGGACAGGGTTCGCGAACACTGAAGCTTTCTTT	CAWSVRTGFANTEAFF